The 5 T cell receptor beta chains below were found in one sample sequenced in a study of a mutant IDH1 vaccine in newly diagnosed glioma. Time point noted: week 5, during vaccination. One vaccine dose held 300 ug of mutant IDH1 20-mer peptide and came with topical imiquimod. Their target antigens are unknown. Assay used: immunoSEQ multiplex PCR; TCRdb lists only in-frame clones, some missing. The sample records 38,000 or so clones, 91% being singletons. Here the sequenced sample was PBMCs, taken from a glioma patient whose treatment included an IDH1 peptide vaccine. The receptors were sampled from a middle-aged man with glioma.

The V gene is TRBV14, the J gene TRBJ1-1, with D maybe TRBD1 (5 bases). The CDR3 has 17 residues. V shed 4 bases and J shed 1 base, with 19 bases lying between them. The germline V gene encodes CDR1 SGHDN and CDR2 FVKESK. The CDR3 nucleotides read TGTGCCAGCAGCCCCCTCCAAGGGGCCCGGGAGAACACTGAAGCTTTCTTT. It encodes CASSPLQGARENTEAFF.

The rearrangement links TRBV28 to TRBJ2-1, with D perhaps matching TRBD1 or TRBD2 (5 bases each). Trimming stripped 4 bases from V and 5 bases from J, with 18 bases between. Germline V CDR1 and CDR2: MDHEN, SYDVKM. CDR3 length: 16 amino acids. DNA for the CDR3: TGTGCCAGCAGTTACTCCGGGACGGGGTCCCACAATGAGCAGTTCTTC. Translated: CASSYSGTGSHNEQFF.

This chain connects TRBV9 to TRBJ2-5; 7 positions match TRBD1. The CDR3 is 13 residues long. V shed 4 bases, J shed 2 bases, and the junction held 2 bases outside the gene matches. Per the germline V gene, CDR1 is SGDLS and CDR2 is YYNGEE. The CDR3 loop is CASSRGQQETQYF. The DNA of the CDR3 is TGTGCCAGCAGCAGGGGACAGCAAGAGACCCAGTACTTC.

This sequence joins TRBV16 and TRBJ2-7, with TRBD1 identical over 9 bases. This CDR3 is 14 amino acids long. V trimming: 5 bases; J trimming: 5 bases; junction bases outside the gene matches: 7. CDR1 is KGHSY, CDR2 FQNENV, per germline. The CDR3 bases are TGTGCCAGCAGCTTACAGGGGGCTGGGAACGAGCAGTACTTC. It translates to CASSLQGAGNEQYF.

The gene calls are TRBV2 and TRBJ1-2; D is unresolved. V dropped 3 bases and J dropped 4 bases, with 9 bases sitting between them. The CDR3 totals 13 residues. CDR1 is SNHLY and CDR2 is FYNNEI in the germline V gene. The CDR3 DNA follows: TGTGCCAGCAGTGACTTTCAGATCTATGGCTACACCTTC. This codes for CASSDFQIYGYTF.